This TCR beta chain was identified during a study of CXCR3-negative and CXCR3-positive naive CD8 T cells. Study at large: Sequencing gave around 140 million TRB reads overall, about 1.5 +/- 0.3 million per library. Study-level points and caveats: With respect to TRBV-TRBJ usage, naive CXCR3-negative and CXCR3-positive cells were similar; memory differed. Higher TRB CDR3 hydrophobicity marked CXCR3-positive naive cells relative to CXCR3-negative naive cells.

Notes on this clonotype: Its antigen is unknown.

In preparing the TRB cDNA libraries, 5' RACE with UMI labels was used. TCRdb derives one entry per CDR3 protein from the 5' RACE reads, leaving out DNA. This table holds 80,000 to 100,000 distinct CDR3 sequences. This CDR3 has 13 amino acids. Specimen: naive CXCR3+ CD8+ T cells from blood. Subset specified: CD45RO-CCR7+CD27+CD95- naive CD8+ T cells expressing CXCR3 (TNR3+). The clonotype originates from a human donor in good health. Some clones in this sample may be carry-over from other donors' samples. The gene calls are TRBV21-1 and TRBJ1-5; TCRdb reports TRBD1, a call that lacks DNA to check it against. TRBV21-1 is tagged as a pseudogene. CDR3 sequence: CASFGQGFQPQHF.